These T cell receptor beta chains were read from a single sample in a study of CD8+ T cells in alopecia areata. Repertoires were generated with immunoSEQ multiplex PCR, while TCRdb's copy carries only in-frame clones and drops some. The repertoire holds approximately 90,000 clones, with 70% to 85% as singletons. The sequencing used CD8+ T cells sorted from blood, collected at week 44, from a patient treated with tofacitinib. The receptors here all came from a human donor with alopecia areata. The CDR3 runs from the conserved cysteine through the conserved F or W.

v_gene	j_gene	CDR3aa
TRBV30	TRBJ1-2	CAWSAGTGRNTF
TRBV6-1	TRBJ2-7	CAAGRGYEQYF
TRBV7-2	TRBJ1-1	CASSLDSNTEAFF
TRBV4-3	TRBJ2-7	CASSQDGGENYEQYF
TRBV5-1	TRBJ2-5	CASSLDRSPRETQYF
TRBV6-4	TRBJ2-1	CASSDGGDYNNEQFF
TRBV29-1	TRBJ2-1	CSVEVLRTGTGGEQFF
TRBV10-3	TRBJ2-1	CAISESFSGANEQFF
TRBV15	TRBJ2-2	CATSRDGGGTGELFF
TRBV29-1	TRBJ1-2	CSGEGQGYYGYTF
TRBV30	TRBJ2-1	CAWSVGPDEQFF
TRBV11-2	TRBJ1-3	CASRPGVYSGNTIYF
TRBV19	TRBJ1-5	CASSIRDNNQPQHF
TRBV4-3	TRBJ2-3	CASSQDSDSGGAEDTQYF
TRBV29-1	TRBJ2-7	CSVEESADEQYF
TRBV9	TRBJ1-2	CASSVDKETGGYGYTF
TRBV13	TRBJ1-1	CASSLSGLNTEAFF
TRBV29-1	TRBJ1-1	CSVEDGPVSEAFF
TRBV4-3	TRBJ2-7	CASSQDRQGSYEQYF
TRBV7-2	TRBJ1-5	CASSFPKQGDQPQHF
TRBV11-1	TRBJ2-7	CASSPHSGGINEQYF
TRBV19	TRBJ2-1	CATRGGNNEQFF
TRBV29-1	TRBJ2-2	CSVLVSAGELFF
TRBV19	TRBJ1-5	CASSIVRDSNQPQHF
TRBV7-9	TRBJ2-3	CASSLAGLAGSSTDTQYF
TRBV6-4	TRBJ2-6	CASSSEAGAGANVLTF
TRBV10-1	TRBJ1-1	CASSGDGDTEAFF
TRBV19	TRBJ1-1	CASSIAGVGNTEAFF
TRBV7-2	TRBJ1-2	CASSYSLQTAGGYTF
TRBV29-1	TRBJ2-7	CSGRVNYEQYF
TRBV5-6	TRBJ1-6	CASSLDGRNNSPLHF
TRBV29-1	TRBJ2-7	CSVVGLAGSYEQYF
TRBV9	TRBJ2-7	CASSVGDSNEQYF
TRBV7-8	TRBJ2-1	CASSLSHEQFF
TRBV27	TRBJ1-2	CASRPDLNPDYGYTF
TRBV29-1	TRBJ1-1	CSVEQGSTEAFF
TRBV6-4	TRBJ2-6	CASSGGQGAGANVLTF
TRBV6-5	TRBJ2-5	CASSRLDQETQYF
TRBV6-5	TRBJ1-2	CASSPRQADGYTF
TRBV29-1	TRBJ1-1	CSVEGTGGEAFF
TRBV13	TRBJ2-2	CASSSSHRDRGRELFF
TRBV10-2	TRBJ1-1	CASSDYDTEAFF
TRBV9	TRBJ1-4	CASSGGPPISEKLFF
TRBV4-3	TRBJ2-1	CASSQEGYDSRYEQFF
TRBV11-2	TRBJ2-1	CASSSPLGGPGNEQFF
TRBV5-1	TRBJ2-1	CASRDSERIVYNEQFF
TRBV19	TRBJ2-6	CASRIRVPQGGGAGANVLTF
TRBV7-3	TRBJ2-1	CASSLTASGTNNEQFF
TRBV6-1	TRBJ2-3	CASSKGGHYDDYTDTQYF
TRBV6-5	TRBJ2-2	CASSSGTSGFTGELFF
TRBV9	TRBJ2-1	CASSVGSEQFF
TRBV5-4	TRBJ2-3	CASSPGQGGTDTQYF
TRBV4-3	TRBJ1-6	CASSQDRGYNSPLHF
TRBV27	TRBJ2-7	CASSLGLSPSYEQYF
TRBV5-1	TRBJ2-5	CASSFMGQGQETQYF
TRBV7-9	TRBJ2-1	CASSLLLLNEQFF
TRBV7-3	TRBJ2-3	CASSLLGETSTDTQYF
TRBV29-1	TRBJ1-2	CSVGAGQGPNYGYTF